A single sample gave rise to the 3 T cell receptor beta chains below, sequenced in a study of T cells after yellow fever vaccination. A single record per CDR3 protein comes from TCRdb applying MiXCR to the 5' RACE reads. This repertoire shows roughly 320,000 distinct CDR3 sequences, roughly 10% found once; its top ten account for 3% to 3.5%. Sequencing used CD4+ T cells sorted from PBMCs, obtained 45 days after the yellow fever booster vaccination. These receptors originate from a man aged 18 to 29 who received the YFV17D yellow fever vaccine.

This chain connects TRBV11-2 to TRBJ1-5, with D perhaps matching TRBD1 (6 bases). CDR3 length: 14 amino acids. Trimming cost V 4 bases and J 5 bases, with 12 bases left between them. Germline-derived CDR1 and CDR2 are SGHAT and FQNNGV. The CDR3 spells CASSSEGGDQPQHF. The CDR3 bases are TGTGCCAGCAGCTCGGAGGGGGGTGATCAGCCCCAGCATTTT. Filled out from reference TRBV11-2 and TRBJ1-5, the complete variable domain reads EAGVAQSPRYKIIEKRQSVAFWCNPISGHATLYWYQQILGQGPKLLIQFQNNGVVDDSQLPKDRFSAERLKGVDSTLKIQPAKLEDSAVYLCASSSEGGDQPQHFGDGTRLSIL.

There are a few counts of this clonotype. J is TRBJ1-1 and V is TRBV7-2; 7 positions match TRBD1. J lost 0 bases, V lost 7 bases, and 5 bases had no gene match. Germline lookup yields CDR1 SGHTA and CDR2 FQGNSA. The CDR3 runs 14 residues. CDR3 protein: CASNRQGLNTEAFF. The DNA of the CDR3 is TGTGCCAGCAACCGACAGGGATTGAACACTGAAGCTTTCTTT. The complete variable domain, with remaining parts taken from reference TRBV7-2 and TRBJ1-1, reads GAGVSQSPSNKVTEKGKDVELRCDPISGHTALYWYRQSLGQGLEFLIYFQGNSAPDKSGLPSDRFSAERTGGSVSTLTIQRTQQEDSAVYLCASNRQGLNTEAFFGQGTRLTVV.

In its sample, this clonotype was seen a few times. The chain recombines TRBV5-1 with TRBJ1-3; the match to TRBD1 covers 7 bases. The junction had 7 bases not matched to a gene; V was cut back by 6 bases and J by 1 base. This CDR3 is built from 15 residues. The germline V gene has CDR1 SGHRS and CDR2 YFSETQ. CDR3 region: CASMSGGSSGNTIYF. Here the CDR3 DNA reads TGCGCCAGCATGTCAGGGGGATCGTCTGGAAACACCATATATTTT.